The clone carrying this TCR beta chain was recorded many times. Its specificity is not known. This entry belongs to a study of neurological immune-mediated disorders. Study-level findings and limits: The absence of any CDR3 amino acid sequence shared by expanded clones across subjects suggests that repertoires were private in all groups. The multiple sclerosis repertoire cluster was associated with no clinical or MRI feature.

PBMCs stored at -80 C, 2 million in total, were the source of the unsorted libraries. Synthesis of cDNA used 5'RACE (with 10-nucleotide random UMIs). TCRdb reprocessed the 5' RACE reads via MiXCR and lists one record per CDR3 protein. This table holds 50,000 or so distinct CDR3 sequences, about 3.5% found once. V trimming: 5 bases; J trimming: 1 base; junction bases outside the gene matches: 14. The CDR3 totals 17 residues. Germline V gene data show CDR1 as SEHNR and CDR2 as FQNEAQ (reference sequence). What was sequenced was PBMCs. The V gene is TRBV7-9, the J gene TRBJ2-7; TRBD1 agrees at 7 bases. The source is a man aged 35-49 years with multiple sclerosis. CDR3 nucleotides: TGTGCCAGCAGCCCACCGGGGACAGCTCATCCTTCCTACGAGCAGTACTTC. Translated: CASSPPGTAHPSYEQYF.